The 4 T cell receptor beta chains given below trace back to one sample, sequenced in a study of OX40 agonist ivuxolimab in advanced cancers. The library was obtained by the immunoSEQ multiplex PCR assay. Held by TCRdb, this immuneACCESS table contains in-frame sequences only and omits some clones. Under half of the omission traces to an unresolved V gene where checked; the cause of the rest is unknown. This sample gives about 73,000 clones in total; approximately 90% of them show up just once. 9.5% to 12% of the sample comes from the top ten. Sample: CD4+ or CD8+ T cells sorted from blood, taken in a trial of the OX40 agonist ivuxolimab. Every receptor here comes from an adult with an advanced solid tumor such as melanoma, head and neck, liver or kidney cancer.

CDR3 protein: CASSFLGTQNIQYF. In DNA, the CDR3 is TGTGCCAGCAGTTTTCTTGGGACGCAAAACATTCAGTACTTC. The V gene is TRBV28, the J gene TRBJ2-4, with D possibly being TRBD1 or TRBD2 (5 bases each). From germline, CDR1 is MDHEN and CDR2 SYDVKM. Trimming took off 3 bases at V and 5 bases at J, with 11 bases between the two ends. This CDR3 is built from 14 residues.

This sequence joins TRBV9 and TRBJ1-6; TRBD1 aligns across 7 bases. There are 16 residues in the CDR3. Germline CDR1 SGDLS, CDR2 YYNGEE. Losses at the gene ends were 3 bases for V and 4 bases for J; bases not matched to a gene: 7. CDR3 loop: CASSASQDRYNSPLHF. As DNA, the CDR3 is TGTGCCAGCAGCGCTTCCCAGGACAGGTATAATTCACCCCTCCACTTT.

V is TRBV28 and J is TRBJ1-1; D uncertain. The CDR3 extends over 15 amino acids. CDR1 is MDHEN and CDR2 is SYDVKM in the germline V gene. Trimming left V 1 base short and J 1 base short, with 10 bases between. CDR3 sequence: CASSLSPSANTEAFF. CDR3 sequence (DNA): TGTGCCAGCAGTTTATCCCCTTCAGCGAACACTGAAGCTTTCTTT.

The J gene is TRBJ2-1, the V gene TRBV28, with D possibly being TRBD2 (6 bases). The CDR3 extends over 15 amino acids. V dropped 8 bases and J dropped 2 bases, with 16 bases sitting between them. The germline gives CDR1 MDHEN, CDR2 SYDVKM. CDR3 DNA: TGTGCCAGCGTCTCCTGGCGGGACCCCTACAATGAGCAGTTCTTC. Its protein product is CASVSWRDPYNEQFF.